This is a list of T cell receptor beta chains from one sample in a study of CD8 T cells in Susac syndrome. Each CDR3 protein gets one entry after TCRdb re-called the immunoSEQ multiplex PCR reads with MiXCR. The sample holds 250,000 to 300,000 distinct CDR3 sequences, almost 85% seen once. The sequencing input was CD8+ T cells from PBMCs. These receptor sequences come from a human donor with multiple sclerosis. Each CDR3 is given with its conserved first and last residue. A D gene is named only where the DNA matches it firmly. Some rows mark clone size as missing; the rest say once, few, many or name a class of expanded clone.

>.|TRBV7-9|TRBJ1-5|.
CASRDGSNQPQHF
TGTGCCAGTAGAGACGGTAGCAATCAGCCCCAGCATTTT
>.|TRBV28|TRBJ2-7|TRBD1
CASSLGAGTGTYEQYF
TGTGCCAGCAGTTTAGGGGCCGGGACAGGAACCTACGAGCAGTACTTC
>once|TRBV6-5|TRBJ2-1|.
CASRAGTGYSEQFF
TGTGCCAGCAGGGCCGGGACTGGCTACAGTGAGCAGTTCTTC
>.|TRBV28|TRBJ2-5|.
CASSLGNGPGTQYF
TGTGCCAGCAGTTTAGGTAACGGCCCCGGGACCCAGTACTTC
>.|TRBV19|TRBJ2-7|.
CASSIGSSYEQYF
TGTGCCAGTAGTATAGGTTCCTCCTACGAGCAGTACTTC
>once|TRBV18|TRBJ2-1|.
CASSPGPVSEQFF
TGTGCCAGCTCACCAGGGCCGGTTAGTGAGCAGTTCTTC
>.|TRBV9|TRBJ2-6|.
CASSVGGASGANVLTF
TGTGCCAGCAGCGTAGGTGGGGCCTCTGGGGCCAACGTCCTGACTTTC
>once|TRBV28|TRBJ2-5|.
CASTDLGQETQYF
TGTGCCAGCACCGACTTGGGTCAAGAGACCCAGTACTTC
>.|TRBV20-1|TRBJ2-7|TRBD2
CSGELLAGVDEQYF
TGCAGTGGAGAATTACTAGCGGGAGTCGACGAGCAGTACTTC
>.|TRBV20-1|TRBJ1-1|.
CSASTEAFF
TGCAGTGCTTCCACTGAAGCTTTCTTT
>.|TRBV7-9|TRBJ2-7|TRBD2
CASSFGGRVNGAYEQYF
TGTGCCAGCAGCTTTGGCGGGAGGGTAAACGGGGCCTACGAGCAGTACTTC
>.|TRBV11-2|TRBJ2-7|TRBD2
CASSLQRGPYEQYF
TGTGCCAGCAGCTTACAGCGGGGGCCCTACGAGCAGTACTTC
>.|TRBV6-1|TRBJ2-7|.
CASSESGSWYEQYF
TGTGCCAGCAGTGAATCCGGCAGCTGGTACGAGCAGTACTTC
>.|TRBV29-1|TRBJ2-3|.
CSVDWLTDTQYF
TGCAGCGTTGATTGGTTGACAGATACGCAGTATTTT
>.|TRBV24-1|TRBJ2-1|TRBD2
CATSDSPGGADEQFF
TGTGCCACCAGTGATTCCCCGGGAGGGGCCGATGAGCAGTTCTTC
>.|TRBV6-5|TRBJ2-2|.
CASSDQGRTGELFF
TGTGCCAGCAGTGACCAAGGGCGGACCGGGGAGCTGTTTTTT
>.|TRBV10-3|TRBJ2-5|.
CAISDPGGAGETQYF
TGTGCCATCAGTGACCCCGGTGGGGCAGGAGAGACCCAGTACTTC
>.|TRBV7-9|TRBJ2-1|TRBD2
CASSLYLAGSGNEQFF
TGTGCCAGCAGCTTATATTTAGCGGGGTCGGGCAATGAGCAGTTCTTC
>.|TRBV7-2|TRBJ2-1|.
CASAGPNNEQFF
TGTGCCAGCGCCGGACCAAACAATGAGCAGTTCTTC
>.|TRBV7-9|TRBJ2-1|TRBD2
CASSLVTSGSLDEQFF
TGTGCCAGCAGCTTAGTAACTAGCGGGAGTTTAGATGAGCAGTTCTTC
>.|TRBV7-6|TRBJ2-1|TRBD2
CASSLVPGGGYNEQFF
TGTGCCAGCAGCTTAGTCCCCGGGGGGGGGTACAATGAGCAGTTCTTC
>.|TRBV2|TRBJ2-1|.
CASRERDESYNEQFF
TGTGCCAGCAGGGAACGGGACGAGTCCTACAATGAGCAGTTCTTC
>.|TRBV11-3|TRBJ2-2|.
CASSRSRTGELFF
TGTGCCAGCAGCCGTAGCCGTACCGGGGAGCTGTTTTTT
>once|TRBV9|TRBJ1-5|.
CASSVDDRSQPQHF
TGTGCCAGCAGCGTAGACGACAGATCTCAGCCCCAGCATTTT
>.|TRBV11-2|TRBJ2-7|.
CASSWGIGGYEQYF
TGTGCCAGCAGCTGGGGAATCGGGGGCTACGAGCAGTACTTC
>once|TRBV27|TRBJ1-2|.
CASSLRSTFANYGYTF
TGTGCCAGCAGTTTGAGGTCAACCTTTGCCAACTATGGCTACACCTTC
>few|TRBV10-3|TRBJ2-7|TRBD2
CAISGTSGWDEQYF
TGTGCCATCAGCGGGACTAGCGGGTGGGACGAGCAGTACTTC
>few|TRBV20-1|TRBJ2-7|.
CSARWDEGRPYYEQYF
TGCAGTGCTAGATGGGATGAGGGGCGACCTTACTACGAGCAGTACTTC
>.|TRBV18|TRBJ2-2|.
CASSPPHGQRHTGELFF
TGTGCCAGCTCACCCCCCCACGGACAGAGACACACCGGGGAGCTGTTTTTT
>.|TRBV27|TRBJ2-1|TRBD1
CASSETGDSYNEQFF
TGTGCCAGCAGTGAGACAGGGGACTCCTACAATGAGCAGTTCTTC
>.|TRBV16|TRBJ1-2|TRBD1
CASSQTQGAWDGYTF
TGTGCCAGCAGCCAAACCCAGGGGGCTTGGGATGGCTACACCTTC
>.|TRBV7-8|TRBJ1-1|TRBD1
CASSHRGTNTEAFF
TGTGCCAGCAGCCACAGGGGCACGAACACTGAAGCTTTCTTT
>.|TRBV28|TRBJ1-4|.
CASSSGGLWEKLFF
TGTGCCAGCAGTTCCGGGGGGTTGTGGGAAAAACTGTTTTTT
>.|TRBV9|TRBJ1-3|.
CASSVGGAVTGNTIYF
TGTGCCAGCAGCGTAGGGGGGGCAGTTACTGGAAACACCATATATTTT
>.|TRBV7-8|TRBJ1-2|.
CASSSRGDTNYGYTF
TGTGCCAGCAGCTCCCGGGGGGACACTAACTATGGCTACACCTTC
>.|TRBV27|TRBJ2-1|TRBD1
CASSPLAGTGDYNEQFF
TGTGCCAGCAGCCCTCTAGCCGGGACAGGGGATTACAATGAGCAGTTCTTC
>.|TRBV6-2/TRBV6-3|TRBJ2-1|.
CASSYPSEQFF
TGTGCCAGCAGTTACCCGTCCGAGCAGTTCTTC
>.|TRBV12-3/TRBV12-4|TRBJ1-6|.
CASSFLLSYFRGVGSPLHF
TGTGCCAGCAGTTTTCTATTGTCATATTTTAGAGGGGTCGGCTCACCCCTCCACTTT
>.|TRBV28|TRBJ2-2|TRBD2
CASSLRGGHTGELFF
TGTGCCAGCAGTTTGAGGGGAGGGCACACCGGGGAGCTGTTTTTT
>.|TRBV7-8|TRBJ1-2|TRBD1
CASSPGTGASHRYTF
TGTGCCAGCAGCCCAGGGACAGGGGCATCCCATCGCTACACCTTC
>few|TRBV7-2|TRBJ2-6|.
CASSLRGALSGANVLTF
TGTGCCAGCAGCTTAAGGGGGGCGTTATCTGGGGCCAACGTCCTGACTTTC
>.|TRBV27|TRBJ1-2|.
CASSLVGAEGYTF
TGTGCCAGCAGTTTGGTGGGTGCGGAAGGCTACACCTTC